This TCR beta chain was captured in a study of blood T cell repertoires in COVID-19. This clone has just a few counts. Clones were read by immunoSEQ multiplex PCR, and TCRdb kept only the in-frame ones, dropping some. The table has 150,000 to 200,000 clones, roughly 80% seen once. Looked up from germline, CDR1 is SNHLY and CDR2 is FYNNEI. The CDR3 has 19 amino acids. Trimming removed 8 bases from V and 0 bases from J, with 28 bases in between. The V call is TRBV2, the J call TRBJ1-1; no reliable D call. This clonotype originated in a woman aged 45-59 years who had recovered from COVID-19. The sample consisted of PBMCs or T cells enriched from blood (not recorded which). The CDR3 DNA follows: TGTGCCAGCCTGGGGAAAGGACTTGAAGGTAATAGGGTGAACACTGAAGCTTTCTTT. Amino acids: CASLGKGLEGNRVNTEAFF.